This TCR beta chain was obtained from a study of T cells in Graves' hyperthyroidism and ophthalmopathy. This clonotype came up many times. RNA transcripts yielded amplified TCR beta CDR3 regions. During a first-round RT-PCR of the TCR CDR3, the HTBI primer set was used. TCRdb reprocessed the multiplex PCR reads via MiXCR and lists one record per CDR3 protein. This table has 550,000 to 800,000 distinct CDR3 sequences, about a sixth appearing once. The material sequenced was blood. The receptor's source is a man aged 18 to 29 with Graves' hyperthyroidism.

CDR3 region: CASSQDEFGRGDTQYF. The CDR3 coding sequence is TGTGCCAGCAGCCAAGATGAGTTCGGGCGGGGAGATACGCAGTATTTT. The V and J genes are TRBV3-1 and TRBJ2-3; D is possibly TRBD2 (6 bases). Trimming removed 0 bases from V and 5 bases from J, with 15 bases in between. Germline assignment: CDR1 LGHDT and CDR2 YNNKEL (reference sequence). This CDR3 comprises 16 residues.